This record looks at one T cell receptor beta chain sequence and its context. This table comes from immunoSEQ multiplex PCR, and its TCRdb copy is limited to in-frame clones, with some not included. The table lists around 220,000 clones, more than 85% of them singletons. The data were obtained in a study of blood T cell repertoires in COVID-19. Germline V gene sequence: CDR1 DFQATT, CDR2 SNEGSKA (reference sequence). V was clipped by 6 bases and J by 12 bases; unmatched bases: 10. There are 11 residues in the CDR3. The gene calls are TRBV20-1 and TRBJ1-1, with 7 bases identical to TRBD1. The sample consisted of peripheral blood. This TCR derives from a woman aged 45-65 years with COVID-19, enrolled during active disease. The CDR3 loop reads CSARRGLLTFF. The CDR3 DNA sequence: TGCAGTGCCAGAAGGGGGCTTCTGACTTTCTTT.